A single sample gave rise to the 32 T cell receptor beta chains below, sequenced in a study of identical twins. TCRdb recomputed calls from the 5' RACE reads with MiXCR, one row per CDR3 protein. Among hundreds of thousands of distinct CDR3 sequences listed, 20% to 30% were seen once. The data were also submitted as part of a second study, on T cells expressing NK-cell markers.

Sample: CD4+ T cells sorted from blood. These receptor sequences come from a woman younger than 35 in good health.

There are a few counts of this clonotype. The CDR3 is CASSFEGLNEQFF. DNA for the CDR3: TGCGCCAGCAGCTTTGAAGGGCTGAATGAGCAGTTCTTC. The chain uses TRBV5-1 and TRBJ2-1; D gene uncertain. Germline assignment: CDR1 SGHRS and CDR2 YFSETQ. This CDR3 comprises 13 residues. With 2 bases removed from V and 7 bases from J, the gap between germline ends came to 10 bases.

In its sample, this clonotype was seen a few times. CDR3 loop: CASIIREMNTEAFF. CDR3 nucleotide sequence: TGTGCCAGCATTATCAGGGAGATGAACACTGAAGCTTTCTTT. The chain combines TRBV2 with TRBJ1-1; a possible D gene is TRBD1 (5 bases). This CDR3 has 14 amino acids. The germline gives CDR1 SNHLY, CDR2 FYNNEI. The ends were cut back, 7 bases at V and 0 bases at J, with 12 bases in the middle.

The chain has TRBV15 and TRBJ2-3, with 8 bases aligning to TRBD1. Unmatched junction bases numbered 12, after V lost 2 bases and J lost 8 bases. The CDR3 consists of 16 residues. Germline CDR1 is LNHNV and CDR2 is YYDKDF (reference sequence). The CDR3 DNA follows: TGTGCCACCAGCAGATCGGGGACAGGCATGGGTGGTACGCAGTATTTT. It encodes CATSRSGTGMGGTQYF.

V and J are TRBV7-9 and TRBJ2-3; 10 positions agree with TRBD2. J gave up 6 bases and V 4 bases, and 7 bases lay outside the gene matches. Germline V gives CDR1 SEHNR, CDR2 FQNEAQ (reference sequence). The CDR3 loop spans 15 amino acids. The CDR3 DNA reads TGTGCCAGCAGCTCCGTAGCGGGGGGCTGGGATACGCAGTATTTT. Its translation is CASSSVAGGWDTQYF. The full variable domain, with the rest looked up from reference TRBV7-9 and TRBJ2-3, is DTGVSQNPRHKITKRGQNVTFRCDPISEHNRLYWYRQTLGQGPEFLTYFQNEAQLEKSRLLSDRFSAERPKGSFSTLEIQRTEQGDSAMYLCASSSVAGGWDTQYFGPGTRLTVL.

Notes on this clonotype: Because the CDR3 is missing its conserved closing phenylalanine or tryptophan, this is likely a read error. The DNA is left out, because the CDR3 cannot be placed on it with certainty; the CDR3 is given as TCRdb lists it. This chain uses TRBV4-3 with TRBJ2-7. The CDR3 sequence runs 9 residues, both termini included. Germline-derived CDR1 and CDR2 are LGHNA and YSLEER. CDR3 residues: CASSLKVMR.

The chain links TRBV24-1 to TRBJ2-1; 8 positions agree with TRBD2. The V segment lost 4 bases and the J segment 9 bases; nucleotides outside the gene matches: 7. This CDR3 is 14 amino acids long. Germline V lookup: CDR1 KGHDR, CDR2 SFDVKD. CDR3 residues: CATSEAGESREQFF. CDR3 in DNA: TGTGCCACCAGTGAAGCGGGAGAATCGCGTGAGCAGTTCTTC.

The chain uses TRBV2 and TRBJ2-3, with no clear D. In germline, CDR1 is SNHLY, CDR2 FYNNEI. V shed 2 bases and J shed 3 bases, with 24 bases lying between them. CDR3 length equals 19 residues. The CDR3 spells CASSERPGAAHVRTDTQYF. The CDR3 bases are TGTGCCAGCAGTGAACGCCCGGGTGCGGCCCATGTAAGGACAGATACGCAGTATTTT.

The gene calls are TRBV9 and TRBJ2-1; no definite D call. V shed 1 base and J shed 0 bases, with 8 bases lying between them. CDR1 and CDR2 from the germline V gene are SGDLS and YYNGEE. The CDR3 totals 15 residues. The chain's CDR3 is CASSVIGRSYNEQFF. The CDR3 DNA sequence: TGTGCCAGCAGCGTAATAGGGCGCTCCTACAATGAGCAGTTCTTC.

This clonotype was counted a few times. V is TRBV20-1 and J is TRBJ2-1, with D perhaps TRBD1 (5 bases). The V and J ends lost 5 bases and 3 bases respectively, with 17 bases between them. The CDR3 is made up of 15 amino acids. Germline CDR1 DFQATT, CDR2 SNEGSKA (reference sequence). CDR3 loop: CSASPPRTGYNEQFF. The CDR3 DNA reads TGCAGTGCTTCCCCCCCCCGAACAGGCTACAATGAGCAGTTCTTC.

The J gene is TRBJ2-1, the V gene TRBV12-3 or TRBV12-4, with 14 bases lining up with TRBD2. V shed 7 bases, J shed 9 bases, and the junction held 8 bases outside the gene matches. CDR3 length equals 15 residues. The CDR3 loop is CASNRRLAGGGEQFF. DNA of the CDR3: TGTGCCAGCAACAGAAGACTAGCGGGGGGGGGTGAGCAGTTCTTC.

The chain is built from TRBV15 and TRBJ2-7; the D is unclear. CDR3 length equals 13 residues. Trimming left V 2 bases short and J 5 bases short, with 10 bases between. Germline loops: CDR1 LNHNV, CDR2 YYDKDF (reference sequence). Here the CDR3 reads CATSRPGRDEQYF. CDR3 DNA sequence: TGTGCCACCAGCAGACCCGGTCGCGACGAGCAGTACTTC.

The chain employs TRBV5-1 and TRBJ2-3; 11 bases align to TRBD1. CDR1 and CDR2 from the germline V gene are SGHRS and YFSETQ. The length of the CDR3 is 15 residues. After removal of 5 bases from V and 4 bases from J, the junction contained 6 bases not matched to a gene. Written as DNA, the CDR3 is TGCGCCAGCAGATTCGGACAGGGGGCCGCAGATACGCAGTATTTT. Protein sequence: CASRFGQGAADTQYF.

J is TRBJ2-1 and V is TRBV7-9; either TRBD1 or TRBD2 may supply D (5 bases each). V was shortened by 0 bases and J by 12 bases, with 15 bases between the two germline ends. This CDR3 has 14 amino acids. Germline V CDR1 and CDR2: SEHNR, FQNEAQ (reference sequence). Here the CDR3 DNA reads TGTGCCAGCAGCTTAGCTTCCAGTGCCGGGGCGCAGTTCTTC. Protein product: CASSLASSAGAQFF.

This clonotype was counted between two and nine times. This sequence joins TRBV11-2 and TRBJ2-6; 8 bases are a match to TRBD1. The CDR3 is 18 residues long. Germline CDR1 is SGHAT and CDR2 is FQNNGV. With V trimmed by 2 bases and J by 2 bases, 8 bases remained unmatched. The CDR3 here is CASSLPRTGSTGANVLTF. Written as DNA, the CDR3 is TGTGCCAGCAGCTTACCTCGGACAGGGAGTACTGGGGCCAACGTCCTGACTTTC.

The V gene is TRBV5-8, the J gene TRBJ2-3, with D perhaps matching TRBD2 (5 bases). Trimming took off 0 bases at V and 2 bases at J, with 10 bases between the two ends. This CDR3 has 15 residues. Germline V CDR1 and CDR2: SGHTS, YDEGEE. The CDR3 loop reads CASSLVQDFTDTQYF. The CDR3, as DNA: TGTGCCAGCAGCTTGGTTCAGGACTTCACAGATACGCAGTATTTT.

This clonotype has more than one count but fewer than ten. The rearrangement uses TRBV5-1 and TRBJ2-1; the match to TRBD2 covers 12 bases. The CDR3 has 18 amino acids. Trimming at V came to 4 bases and at J to 4 bases, leaving 12 bases not matched to a gene. Germline lookup yields CDR1 SGHRS and CDR2 YFSETQ. The CDR3 DNA follows: TGCGCCAGCAGCCCACTAGCGGGGGGCACTTCTAATTACAATGAGCAGTTCTTC. Translated: CASSPLAGGTSNYNEQFF.

There are a few counts of this clonotype. A read error may account for a junction end that differs from germline. The chain links TRBV7-2 to TRBJ1-1; unclear D gene. This CDR3 contains 13 residues. Looked up from germline, CDR1 is SGHTA and CDR2 is FQGNSA. The CDR3 loop reads CASSFEMTKEGFF. In nucleotides, the CDR3 is TGTGCCAGCAGCTTCGAGATGACAAAGGAAGGTTTCTTT.

This clonotype came up a few times. The chain joins TRBV5-1 to TRBJ2-3; 11 bases line up with TRBD2. The CDR3 runs to 14 residues. J gave up 6 bases and V 4 bases, and 4 bases lay outside the gene matches. From germline, CDR1 is SGHRS and CDR2 YFSETQ. The CDR3 here is CASSGLAGGDTQYF. The CDR3 bases are TGCGCCAGCAGCGGGCTAGCGGGAGGTGATACGCAGTATTTT.

The rearrangement joins TRBV29-1 to TRBJ2-1; D not resolved. The CDR3 covers 13 residues. Germline-derived CDR1 and CDR2 are SQVTM and ANQGSEA. V gave up 4 bases and J gave up 4 bases, with 11 bases separating them. The CDR3 DNA is TGCAGCGTTGCGGCCCTAAATTACAATGAGCAGTTCTTC. Protein sequence: CSVAALNYNEQFF.

V and J are TRBV5-1 and TRBJ2-3, with D unresolved. Trimming took 0 bases from V and 0 from J, leaving 8 bases between them. Germline V gene sequence: CDR1 SGHRS, CDR2 YFSETQ. The CDR3 consists of 15 residues. The CDR3 sequence is CASSLVPESTDTQYF. Here the CDR3 DNA reads TGCGCCAGCAGCTTGGTTCCGGAGAGCACAGATACGCAGTATTTT. Drawing the rest from reference TRBV5-1 and TRBJ2-3, the complete variable domain is KAGVTQTPRYLIKTRGQQVTLSCSPISGHRSVSWYQQTPGQGLQFLFEYFSETQRNKGNFPGRFSGRQFSNSRSEMNVSTLELGDSALYLCASSLVPESTDTQYFGPGTRLTVL.

This chain connects TRBV6-1 to TRBJ2-5; 10 nucleotides align to TRBD2. The CDR3 covers 14 residues. With 6 bases clipped from V and 3 bases from J, the junction kept 4 bases outside the gene matches. Germline-derived CDR1 and CDR2 are MNHNS and SASEGT. In nucleotides, the CDR3 is TGTGCCAGCAGATGGACTAGCGGAGAAGAGACCCAGTACTTC. Protein product: CASRWTSGEETQYF.

In this sample, this clonotype turned up a few times. V usage is TRBV5-1 and J usage is TRBJ2-5; D not certain. Deletions cut 5 bases from V and 2 bases from J, with 7 bases between. This CDR3 has 12 amino acids. The germline V gene encodes CDR1 SGHRS and CDR2 YFSETQ. CDR3 sequence reads: CASRRLQETQYF. The DNA for the CDR3 is TGCGCCAGCAGAAGATTACAAGAGACCCAGTACTTC. The whole variable domain, remainder taken from reference TRBV5-1 and TRBJ2-5, is KAGVTQTPRYLIKTRGQQVTLSCSPISGHRSVSWYQQTPGQGLQFLFEYFSETQRNKGNFPGRFSGRQFSNSRSEMNVSTLELGDSALYLCASRRLQETQYFGPGTRLLVL.

In its sample, this clonotype was seen a few times. The V call is TRBV9, the J call TRBJ2-3; 7 bases line up with TRBD1. The CDR3 has 17 amino acids. After removal of 4 bases from V and 1 base from J, the junction contained 12 bases not matched to a gene. Per germline, CDR1 SGDLS and CDR2 YYNGEE. This CDR3 reads CASSTRDSLLRTDTQYF. The CDR3 bases are TGTGCCAGCAGCACACGGGACAGCCTATTACGCACAGATACGCAGTATTTT.

The chain links TRBV9 to TRBJ2-1; 16 bases align to TRBD2. This CDR3 comprises 15 residues. Germline V gene lookup returns CDR1 SGDLS and CDR2 YYNGEE. The junction had 9 bases not matched to a gene; V was cut back by 2 bases and J by 16 bases. The CDR3 DNA follows: TGTGCCAGCAGCGTTCACGGGACTAGCGGGGGGGGCTTATTCTTC. This encodes CASSVHGTSGGGLFF.

This chain links TRBV9 with TRBJ2-3; TRBD2 matches 9 bases. The CDR3 consists of 17 residues. The V segment lost 0 bases and the J segment 2 bases; nucleotides outside the gene matches: 7. Germline CDR1 SGDLS, CDR2 YYNGEE. CDR3 amino acids: CASSVVPSGDPTDTQYF. The CDR3 DNA reads TGTGCCAGCAGCGTAGTTCCTAGCGGGGACCCCACAGATACGCAGTATTTT.

This clonotype was seen more than once but under ten times. The chain uses TRBV7-3 and TRBJ2-5, with D possibly TRBD2 on 6 matching bases. Trimming stripped 5 bases from V and 1 base from J, with 14 bases between. CDR1 is SGHTA and CDR2 is FQGTGA in the germline V gene. The CDR3 runs to 15 residues. CDR3 in DNA: TGTGCCAGCAGCAGTGGGCTAGCGATCCAAGAGACCCAGTACTTC. This sequence encodes CASSSGLAIQETQYF.

This clonotype came up a few times. J is TRBJ2-2 and V is TRBV29-1, with D possibly TRBD1 on 6 matching bases. The CDR3 covers 12 residues. V was cut by 6 bases and J by 4 bases, with 9 bases left in between. Looked up from germline, CDR1 is SQVTM and CDR2 is ANQGSEA. The CDR3 DNA is TGCAGCGTCACAGGGTCCACCGGGGAGCTGTTTTTT. It codes for CSVTGSTGELFF.

This clonotype occurred a few times. In nucleotides, the CDR3 is TGCAGTGCTAGAGGGGGAGCGGGTCAAGAGACCCAGTACTTC. This sequence encodes CSARGGAGQETQYF. V gene TRBV20-1 combines with J gene TRBJ2-5, with D tentatively TRBD2 (6 bases). The CDR3 spans 14 residues. V was clipped by 1 base and J by 2 bases, with 11 bases between them. Germline V gene lookup returns CDR1 DFQATT and CDR2 SNEGSKA (reference sequence).

The chain couples TRBV18 to TRBJ2-5, with 7 nucleotides matching TRBD1. Germline-derived CDR1 and CDR2 are KGHSH and LQKENI. J was trimmed by 3 bases and V by 9 bases; bases with no gene match: 7. The CDR3 runs to 13 residues. CDR3 in DNA: TGTGCCAGTAGTCAGGGGGTTGAAGAGACCCAGTACTTC. This encodes CASSQGVEETQYF.

V usage is TRBV6-1 and J usage is TRBJ2-3; TRBD2 matches 8 bases. CDR1 and CDR2 from the germline V gene are MNHNS and SASEGT. This CDR3 has 16 residues. With 3 bases clipped from V and 2 bases from J, the junction kept 7 bases outside the gene matches. CDR3 nucleotide sequence: TGTGCCAGCAGTGAGATGTTAGCGGGAACCACAGATACGCAGTATTTT. Translated, it gives CASSEMLAGTTDTQYF.

This clonotype was seen a handful of times. The chain employs TRBV7-2 and TRBJ1-2; a weak D match, TRBD1 (5 bases). The CDR3 is 12 residues long. Germline V gives CDR1 SGHTA, CDR2 FQGNSA. The V end was cut by 6 bases, the J end by 4 bases, with 9 bases between. The CDR3 coding sequence is TGTGCCAGCAGATCAGGGTTCTATGGCTACACCTTC. It is translated as CASRSGFYGYTF.

This clonotype was recorded only once. The chain combines TRBV5-1 with TRBJ2-1, with D possibly matching TRBD1 (6 bases). The germline V gene has CDR1 SGHRS and CDR2 YFSETQ. V lost 4 bases to trimming and J lost 4 bases, with 15 bases between them. CDR3 length: 15 residues. The CDR3, as DNA: TGCGCCAGCAGCAATGCCGGGACAACATACAATGAGCAGTTCTTC. Translating it yields CASSNAGTTYNEQFF.